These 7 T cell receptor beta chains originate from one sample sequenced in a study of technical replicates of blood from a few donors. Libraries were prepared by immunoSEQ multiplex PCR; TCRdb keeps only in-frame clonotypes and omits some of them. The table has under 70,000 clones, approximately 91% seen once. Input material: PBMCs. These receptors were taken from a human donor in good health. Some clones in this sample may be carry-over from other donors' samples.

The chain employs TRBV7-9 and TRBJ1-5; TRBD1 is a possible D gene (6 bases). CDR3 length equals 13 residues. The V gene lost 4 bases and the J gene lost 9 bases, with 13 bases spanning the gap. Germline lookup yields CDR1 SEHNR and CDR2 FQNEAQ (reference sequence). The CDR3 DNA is TGTGCCAGCAGCTCAGGACAGTTTCGGCCCCAGCATTTT. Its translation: CASSSGQFRPQHF.

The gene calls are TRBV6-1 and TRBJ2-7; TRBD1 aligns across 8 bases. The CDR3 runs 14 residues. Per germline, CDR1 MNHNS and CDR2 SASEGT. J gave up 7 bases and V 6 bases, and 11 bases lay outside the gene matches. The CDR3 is CASRNSGGLGEQYF. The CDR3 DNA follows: TGTGCCAGCAGAAATTCAGGGGGCTTAGGGGAGCAGTACTTC.

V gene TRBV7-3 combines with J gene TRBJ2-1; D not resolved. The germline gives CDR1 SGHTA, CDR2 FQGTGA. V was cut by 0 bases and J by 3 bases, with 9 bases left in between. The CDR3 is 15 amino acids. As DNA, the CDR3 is TGTGCCAGCAGCTTAACACACACTAACTACAATGAGCAGTTCTTC. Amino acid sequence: CASSLTHTNYNEQFF.

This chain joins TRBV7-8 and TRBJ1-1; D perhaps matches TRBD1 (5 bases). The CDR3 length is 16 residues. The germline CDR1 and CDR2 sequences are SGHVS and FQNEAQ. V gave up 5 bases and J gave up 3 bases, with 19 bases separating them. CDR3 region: CASSDRPPTTYTEAFF. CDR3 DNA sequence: TGTGCCAGCAGCGACAGACCTCCAACTACCTACACTGAAGCTTTCTTT.

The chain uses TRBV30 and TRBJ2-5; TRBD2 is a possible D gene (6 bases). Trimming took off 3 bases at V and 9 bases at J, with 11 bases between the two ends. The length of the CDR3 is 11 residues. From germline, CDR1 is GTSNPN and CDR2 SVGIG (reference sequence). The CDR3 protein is CAWRIGGAQYF. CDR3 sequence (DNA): TGTGCCTGGAGGATTGGCGGGGCCCAGTACTTC.

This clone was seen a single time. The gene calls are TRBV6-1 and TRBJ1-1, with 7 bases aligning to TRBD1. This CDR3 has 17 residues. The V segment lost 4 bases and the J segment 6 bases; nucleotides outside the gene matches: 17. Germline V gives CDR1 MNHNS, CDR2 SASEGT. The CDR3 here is CASSAQRGGEERAEAFF. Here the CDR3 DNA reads TGTGCCAGCAGTGCCCAGCGAGGGGGCGAAGAGAGGGCTGAAGCTTTCTTT.

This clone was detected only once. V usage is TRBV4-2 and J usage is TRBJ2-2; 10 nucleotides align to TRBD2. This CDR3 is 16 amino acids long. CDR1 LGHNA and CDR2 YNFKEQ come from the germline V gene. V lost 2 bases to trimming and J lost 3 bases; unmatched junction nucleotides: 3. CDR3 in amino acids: CASSQKTSGHTGELFF. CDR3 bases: TGTGCCAGCAGCCAAAAGACTAGCGGGCACACCGGGGAGCTGTTTTTT.